Below are 15 T cell receptor beta chains sequenced from a single sample in a study of T cell repertoires in aging, cancer and after chemotherapy. Peripheral blood genomic DNA, not sorted cells or RNA, was the template. Multiplex touch-down PCR with TRB-A/B primers amplified rearranged V-D-J TRB sequences. TCRdb re-derived calls from the multiplex PCR reads in MiXCR, one entry per CDR3 protein. The data contain roughly 6,000 distinct CDR3 sequences, 38% of them seen just once; the ten biggest clones take up around 47%. What was sequenced was blood. Receptor source: a human donor with a blood cancer.

The chain combines TRBV27 with TRBJ2-4; D not resolved. The germline CDR1 and CDR2 sequences are MNHEY and SMNVEV (reference sequence). V was clipped by 6 bases and J by 2 bases, with 8 bases between them. The CDR3 spans 13 residues. CDR3 DNA: TGTGCCAGCAGCTTTAGTACCAAAAACATTCAGTACTTC. Its protein product is CASSFSTKNIQYF.

This clonotype is judged medium-sized. The J gene is TRBJ1-1, the V gene TRBV29-1, with D unclear. The CDR3 is made up of 10 amino acids. Germline CDR1 and CDR2: SQVTM and ANQGSEA. Trimming pared 8 bases from V and 7 bases from J, leaving 11 bases between. The CDR3 region is CSHEGGEAFF. The CDR3 nucleotides are TGCAGCCATGAGGGTGGTGAAGCTTTCTTT.

The chain joins TRBV10-3 to TRBJ2-1; 13 bases are a match to TRBD2. V lost 3 bases to trimming and J lost 10 bases; unmatched junction nucleotides: 18. Germline values: CDR1 ENHRY, CDR2 SYGVKD. The CDR3 extends over 19 amino acids. CDR3 protein: CAISDSGTSGTQKVGEQFF. In DNA form, the CDR3 reads TGTGCCATCAGTGATTCCGGGACTAGCGGGACCCAAAAGGTGGGGGAGCAGTTCTTC.

The rearrangement joins TRBV7-3 to TRBJ2-3; 7 bases map to TRBD1. CDR3 length: 14 amino acids. Germline V lookup: CDR1 SGHTA, CDR2 FQGTGA. Trimming took 4 bases from V and 5 from J; bases not matched to a gene: 6. CDR3 in DNA: TGTGCCAGCAGCTACAGGGGCTTTCAAGATACGCAGTATTTT. As protein: CASSYRGFQDTQYF.

The rearrangement uses TRBV7-2 and TRBJ2-3; no reliable D call. This CDR3 has 16 residues. CDR1 and CDR2 from the germline V gene are SGHTA and FQGNSA. Trimming removed 5 bases at V and 0 bases at J, with 15 bases between. The chain's CDR3 is CASSPMAGRSTDTQYF. CDR3 DNA sequence: TGTGCCAGCAGCCCTATGGCCGGACGCAGCACAGATACGCAGTATTTT. The full variable domain, its missing parts supplied by reference TRBV7-2 and TRBJ2-3, is GAGVSQSPSNKVTEKGKDVELRCDPISGHTALYWYRQSLGQGLEFLIYFQGNSAPDKSGLPSDRFSAERTGGSVSTLTIQRTQQEDSAVYLCASSPMAGRSTDTQYFGPGTRLTVL.

The chain is built from TRBV15 and TRBJ1-1, with 9 nucleotides matching TRBD1. The CDR3 spans 15 residues. Germline values: CDR1 LNHNV, CDR2 YYDKDF (reference sequence). Germline trimming cut 6 bases from V and 5 bases from J; bases unmatched to any gene: 10. The chain's CDR3 is CATRKEQGATTEAFF. The CDR3 DNA reads TGTGCCACCAGAAAAGAACAGGGGGCAACGACTGAAGCTTTCTTT.

In its sample, this clonotype is medium-sized (0.01 to 0.1%). This rearrangement joins TRBV29-1 to TRBJ2-7; 9 bases line up with TRBD1. CDR3 length: 13 residues. Per germline, CDR1 SQVTM and CDR2 ANQGSEA. V lost 6 bases, J lost 2 bases, and 5 bases stayed unmatched. This CDR3 is CSVRTGDTYEQYF. In DNA, the CDR3 is TGCAGCGTAAGGACAGGGGATACCTACGAGCAGTACTTC.

This clonotype was found once. V usage is TRBV10-1 and J usage is TRBJ2-2; D is unresolved. Germline assignment: CDR1 WNHNN and CDR2 SYGVQD (reference sequence). The CDR3 totals 15 residues. V lost 0 bases and J 3 bases, leaving 8 bases between the germline ends. DNA of the CDR3: TGCGCCAGCAGTGAGTCCGCACAGCACACCGGGGAGCTGTTTTTT. Translation gives CASSESAQHTGELFF.

The V call is TRBV18, the J call TRBJ2-2, with no clear D. Germline V gives CDR1 KGHSH, CDR2 LQKENI. The V and J ends lost 6 bases and 8 bases respectively, with 10 bases between them. The CDR3 spans 12 residues. CDR3: CASSPERGELFF. CDR3 nucleotides: TGTGCCAGCTCCCCGGAGCGTGGGGAGCTGTTTTTT.

The chain has TRBV6-5 and TRBJ2-7; 8 bases line up with TRBD2. The germline V gene has CDR1 MNHEY and CDR2 SVGAGI. Losses at the gene ends were 6 bases for V and 0 bases for J; bases not matched to a gene: 7. The CDR3 contains 15 residues. CDR3: CASSQTSGGSYEQYF. DNA of the CDR3: TGTGCCAGCAGCCAAACTAGCGGAGGCTCCTACGAGCAGTACTTC.

The chain combines TRBV12-3 or TRBV12-4 with TRBJ2-7; D possibly corresponds to TRBD1 (6 bases). CDR3 length: 13 amino acids. The V end lost 6 bases, the J end lost 0 bases, and 9 bases lay between the germline ends. The CDR3 protein is CASRPQGSYEQYF. The CDR3 region has the DNA TGTGCCAGCAGACCACAGGGCTCCTACGAGCAGTACTTC.

The chain has TRBV5-6 and TRBJ1-2; TRBD1 might be the D (6 bases). The CDR3 contains 14 residues. Germline-derived CDR1 and CDR2 are SGHDT and YYEEEE. V was clipped by 0 bases and J by 8 bases, with 14 bases between them. This CDR3 reads CASSLARGSLGYTF. The CDR3 region has the DNA TGTGCCAGCAGCTTGGCCAGGGGTAGTCTCGGCTACACCTTC.

In this sample, this clonotype turned up a few times. J is TRBJ2-5 and V is TRBV15, with 9 bases that match TRBD1. CDR3 size: 15 residues. From germline, CDR1 is LNHNV and CDR2 YYDKDF (reference sequence). After removal of 1 base from V and 0 bases from J, the junction contained 0 bases not matched to a gene. The CDR3 DNA follows: TGTGCCACCAGCAGAGGACAGGGGGACCAAGAGACCCAGTACTTC. Amino acids: CATSRGQGDQETQYF.

The chain recombines TRBV6-2 or TRBV6-3 with TRBJ2-1, with D possibly TRBD1 on 5 matching bases. Deletions cut 3 bases from V and 5 bases from J, with 11 bases between. Germline loops: CDR1 MNHEY, CDR2 SVGEGT. CDR3 length: 14 amino acids. The CDR3 coding sequence is TGTGCCAGCAGTTATCCCGACAGACACAATGAGCAGTTCTTC. Its translation is CASSYPDRHNEQFF.

V and J are TRBV6-1 and TRBJ1-1; D perhaps matches TRBD1 (5 bases). Trimming pared 6 bases from V and 5 bases from J, leaving 13 bases between. The CDR3 consists of 13 residues. Germline V lookup: CDR1 MNHNS, CDR2 SASEGT. The CDR3 DNA reads TGTGCCAGCAGCGCCGGGACGAGAACTGAAGCTTTCTTT. Translated: CASSAGTRTEAFF.